Below, 11 T cell receptor beta chains from the same sample are listed, as sequenced in a study of early T cells in non-severe SARS-CoV-2 infection. Each CDR3 protein is one row after TCRdb ran MiXCR on the 5' RACE reads. The sample records about 110,000 distinct CDR3 sequences, 12% being singletons. The material sequenced was whole blood. The receptors derive from an adult who was a healthcare worker with PCR-confirmed SARS-CoV-2 infection or an uninfected control (not recorded which).

This clonotype has a handful of counts. V is TRBV6-1 and J is TRBJ2-7; 7 bases align to TRBD2. This CDR3 comprises 14 residues. Trimming cost V 0 bases and J 3 bases; bases outside gene matches: 2. CDR1 is MNHNS and CDR2 is SASEGT in the germline V gene. The CDR3 is CASSEASGGYEQYF. CDR3 DNA: TGTGCCAGCAGTGAAGCGTCGGGAGGCTACGAGCAGTACTTC.

The rearrangement joins TRBV5-1 to TRBJ2-7, with D unresolved. CDR3 size: 12 residues. The V gene lost 5 bases and the J gene lost 6 bases, with 12 bases spanning the gap. Germline CDR1 and CDR2: SGHRS and YFSETQ. Here the CDR3 DNA reads TGCGCCAGCAGTCCCCCGGCCTTCGAGCAGTACTTC. It yields the protein CASSPPAFEQYF.

Concerning this clonotype itself: Possible read error: a much larger clone is one base away. This sequence joins TRBV30 and TRBJ2-1; 11 nucleotides line up with TRBD2. The CDR3 is 13 residues long. CDR1 and CDR2 (germline): GTSNPN, SVGIG (reference sequence). The DNA of the CDR3 is TGTGTCTGCCTAGCGGGGGGCGACAATGAGCAGTTCTTC. Its protein is CVCLAGGDNEQFF.

The chain has TRBV2 and TRBJ2-3; D ambiguous. The V and J ends lost 4 bases and 5 bases respectively, with 7 bases between them. Per germline, CDR1 SNHLY and CDR2 FYNNEI. The CDR3 loop spans 12 amino acids. Written as DNA, the CDR3 is TGTGCCAGCAGTGGGCTAGAAGATACGCAGTATTTT. The encoded protein is CASSGLEDTQYF.

The V and J genes are TRBV7-3 and TRBJ2-3, with 11 bases that match TRBD2. Germline V lookup: CDR1 SGHTA, CDR2 FQGTGA. The CDR3 is 18 amino acids. V lost 5 bases and J lost 0; bases outside the gene matches: 10. CDR3 bases: TGTGCCAGCAGCCGCCAGGTACTAGCGGGGGCCAGCACAGATACGCAGTATTTT. Translating gives CASSRQVLAGASTDTQYF.

Ten or more counts support this clonotype. The chain employs TRBV5-1 and TRBJ2-5; TRBD2 might be the D (5 bases). The CDR3 has 16 amino acids. Germline assignment: CDR1 SGHRS and CDR2 YFSETQ. V gave up 0 bases and J gave up 1 base, with 13 bases separating them. The CDR3 DNA is TGCGCCAGCAGCTTGGAGCCTCGGGGTCTCCAAGAGACCCAGTACTTC. Translating it yields CASSLEPRGLQETQYF.

This clonotype was observed many times. The chain couples TRBV12-3 or TRBV12-4 to TRBJ2-1, with TRBD2 matching 15 bases. V gave up 4 bases and J gave up 5 bases; unmatched junction bases: 9. The length of the CDR3 is 18 residues. CDR3 DNA: TGTGCCAGCAGTTCGGGACTAGCGGGAGGTCTTTATCACAATGAGCAGTTCTTC. This sequence encodes CASSSGLAGGLYHNEQFF.

The sample holds a few counts of this clonotype. The rearrangement joins TRBV7-9 to TRBJ2-1; 11 bases are a match to TRBD2. Germline V gene sequence: CDR1 SEHNR, CDR2 FQNEAQ (reference sequence). The CDR3 extends over 15 amino acids. V lost 5 bases, J lost 8 bases, and 8 bases stayed unmatched. The CDR3 reads CASSPTTSGDYEQFF. Here the CDR3 DNA reads TGTGCCAGCAGCCCGACGACTAGCGGGGATTATGAGCAGTTCTTC.

This clonotype was observed many times. V and J are TRBV19 and TRBJ1-2, with 7 bases that match TRBD1. Germline V gene data show CDR1 as LNHDA and CDR2 as SQIVND (reference sequence). J was trimmed by 8 bases and V by 5 bases; bases with no gene match: 11. There are 14 residues in the CDR3. The CDR3, as DNA: TGTGCCAGTAGTGTAACAGGGGTCTTGGAGGGCTACACCTTC. It yields the protein CASSVTGVLEGYTF. Looking up the rest from reference TRBV19 and TRBJ1-2 gives the full variable domain: DGGITQSPKYLFRKEGQNVTLSCEQNLNHDAMYWYRQDPGQGLRLIYYSQIVNDFQKGDIAEGYSVSREKKESFPLTVTSAQKNPTAFYLCASSVTGVLEGYTFGSGTRLTVV.

The J gene is TRBJ2-5, the V gene TRBV29-1; perhaps TRBD2 as D (6 bases). This CDR3 comprises 15 residues. V gave up 3 bases and J gave up 2 bases, with 16 bases separating them. Germline V gene lookup returns CDR1 SQVTM and CDR2 ANQGSEA. CDR3 amino acids: CSVEVREVAQETQYF. As DNA, the CDR3 is TGCAGCGTTGAGGTCAGGGAGGTGGCGCAAGAGACCCAGTACTTC.

The gene calls are TRBV29-1 and TRBJ2-1; 10 nucleotides align to TRBD2. The J segment lost 7 bases and the V segment lost 3 bases, leaving 6 bases of the junction unmatched. Germline assignment: CDR1 SQVTM and CDR2 ANQGSEA. This CDR3 has 14 residues. The CDR3 DNA reads TGCAGCGTTGAGCCTAGCGGGAGTCTAAATGAGCAGTTCTTC. It is translated as CSVEPSGSLNEQFF.